The 29 T cell receptor beta chains in this list originate from one sample, sequenced in a study of Tregs in tolerant kidney transplant recipients. This table comes from immunoSEQ multiplex PCR, and its TCRdb copy is limited to in-frame clones, with some not included. The table gives 25,000 to 35,000 clones; the top ten clones make up 6.5% to 8% of it. The sample here was CD8+ T cells from blood, taken before the transplant. The receptor set was obtained from a human donor who received a combined kidney and bone marrow transplant.

Points on this clone: The read halts 3 residues ahead of the CDR3 end, with the missing end drawn from the germline J gene. This chain uses TRBV19 with TRBJ1-5; a possible D gene is TRBD1 (6 bases). Germline V lookup: CDR1 LNHDA, CDR2 SQIVND (reference sequence). CDR3 size: 15 residues. V was clipped by 5 bases and J by 5 bases, with 16 bases between them. The CDR3 DNA, read in part, is TGTGCCAGTAGTCCGGACAGCGACCTCGATCAGCCC. Amino acids: CASSPDSDLDQP. The whole CDR3 region reads CASSPDSDLDQPQHF.

In regard to this clone: The missing CDR3 end, 3 residues past where the read stops, is filled in from the germline J gene. This chain links TRBV19 with TRBJ2-7, with D possibly TRBD1 on 6 matching bases. In germline, CDR1 is LNHDA, CDR2 SQIVND (reference sequence). Trimming removed 3 bases at V and 5 bases at J, with 8 bases between. The CDR3 loop spans 12 amino acids. CDR3 bases read: TGTGCCAGTAGTATTTCAGGGGACGAG. Its protein product is CASSISGDE. The whole CDR3 region reads CASSISGDEQYF.

A word on this clone: The observed sequence ends 3 residues before the CDR3 terminus, with the missing tail filled in from the germline J gene. The gene calls are TRBV30 and TRBJ1-2, with D possibly being TRBD1 (5 bases). Germline CDR1 reads GTSNPN; CDR2 reads SVGIG (reference sequence). This CDR3 region has 12 residues. The covered CDR3 bases are TGTGCCTGGAGTTCCGCGGGGGAAGGC. Its translation is CAWSSAGEG. The entire CDR3 protein is CAWSSAGEGYTF.

Details on this clone: The sequenced fragment ends 3 residues before the CDR3 boundary, so the rest is inferred from the germline J gene. The V call is TRBV19, the J call TRBJ1-1; D might be TRBD1 (6 bases). Trimming took 4 bases from V and 0 from J, leaving 18 bases between them. The CDR3 is 17 residues long. Germline V gives CDR1 LNHDA, CDR2 SQIVND (reference sequence). CDR3 bases read: TGTGCCAGTAGTAACACTCGAAAAGGACAGCTGAACACTGAA. Amino acid sequence: CASSNTRKGQLNTE. The complete CDR3 reads CASSNTRKGQLNTEAFF.

Comment on this clone: Read data end 3 residues before the CDR3 end; the end is taken from the germline J gene. The chain combines TRBV23-1 with TRBJ2-5; D is undetermined. TRBV23-1 is an ORF, with its function uncertain. V was clipped by 5 bases and J by 7 bases, with 14 bases between them. The CDR3 spans 13 residues. The CDR3 spells CASSIGPLWTQYF. The covered CDR3 bases are TGCGCCAGCAGTATAGGGCCCCTGTGGACC.

Note on this clone: Sequencing ends 3 residues short of the CDR3 end; the germline J gene provides the rest. The chain has TRBV5-1 and TRBJ2-2, with D possibly being TRBD1 (8 bases). The germline V gene encodes CDR1 SGHRS and CDR2 YFSETQ. Trimming stripped 6 bases from V and 5 bases from J, with 14 bases between. This CDR3 has 14 residues. The DNA read from the CDR3 is TGCGCCAGCACCGACAGGGGAGGGACCGGGGAG. It encodes CASTDRGGTGE. The complete CDR3 reads CASTDRGGTGELFF.

This clone is medium-sized (0.01 to 0.1%) by frequency. The read ends 3 residues early relative to the CDR3; the germline J gene fills the gap. This sample also contains other DNA sequences that code for the same CDR3. V gene TRBV28 combines with J gene TRBJ1-2; maybe TRBD1 (5 bases). V dropped 2 bases and J dropped 1 base, with 8 bases sitting between them. CDR1 MDHEN and CDR2 SYDVKM come from the germline V gene. The CDR3 loop spans 14 amino acids. CDR3 in amino acids: CASSLGQGNYGYTF. The part of the CDR3 DNA that was read is TGTGCCAGCAGTTTAGGGCAGGGTAACTATGGC.

About this clone itself: The read halts 3 residues ahead of the CDR3 end, with the missing end drawn from the germline J gene. The rearrangement joins TRBV5-1 to TRBJ2-4; 9 bases fit TRBD2. The CDR3 is 14 residues long. Germline CDR1 SGHRS, CDR2 YFSETQ. CDR3 residues: CASSLVPSGDGQYF. The DNA read from the CDR3 is TGCGCCAGCAGCTTGGTGCCTAGCGGGGACGGT.

CDR3: CSATHYELAGARDTQYF. The DNA read from the CDR3 is TGCAGTGCTACCCACTACGAACTAGCGGGAGCTAGAGATACG. The chain recombines TRBV20-1 with TRBJ2-3; 11 bases are shared with TRBD2. The read terminates 3 residues ahead of where the CDR3 ends, so the germline J gene completes it. J lost 5 bases, V lost 4 bases, and 14 bases had no gene match. The CDR3 spans 17 residues. The germline CDR1 and CDR2 sequences are DFQATT and SNEGSKA (reference sequence).

Concerning this clone itself: Read sequence stops 3 residues before the CDR3 end, and the germline J gene provides the missing end. The chain carries TRBV7-9 and TRBJ2-7; no definite D call. Germline CDR1 SEHNR, CDR2 FQNEAQ (reference sequence). V lost 1 base, J lost 3 bases, and 7 bases lay in between. The CDR3 length is 13 residues. CDR3 in amino acids: CASSLVANYEQYF. CDR3 DNA, as far as it was read: TGTGCCAGCAGCTTAGTAGCAAACTACGAG.

In regard to this clone: Coverage ceases 3 residues before the CDR3 finishes, and the germline J gene fills in the end. The genes are TRBV20-1 and TRBJ2-1; possibly TRBD1 for D (5 bases). Germline loops: CDR1 DFQATT, CDR2 SNEGSKA (reference sequence). This CDR3 comprises 14 residues. Deletions cut 1 base from V and 3 bases from J, with 10 bases between. The sequenced CDR3 bases are TGCAGTGCTAGAGGGACAACCAGCTACAATGAG. Translating it yields CSARGTTSYNE. The CDR3 in full is CSARGTTSYNEQFF.

Concerning this clone: The read terminates 3 residues before the CDR3 end, so the remaining end is supplied by the germline J gene. The chain links TRBV5-6 to TRBJ2-1; D uncertain. This CDR3 has 13 residues. In germline, CDR1 is SGHDT, CDR2 YYEEEE. Trimming took off 4 bases at V and 3 bases at J, with 8 bases between the two ends. CDR3 bases read: TGTGCCAGCAGCCTCTCCGGCTACAATGAG. Translated: CASSLSGYNE. The full CDR3 sequence reads CASSLSGYNEQFF.

Concerning this clone: The read finishes 3 residues shy of the CDR3 end, and the germline J gene is used to complete it. This sequence joins TRBV19 and TRBJ2-3; no firm D call. V lost 6 bases and J 0 bases, leaving 16 bases between the germline ends. Germline V lookup: CDR1 LNHDA, CDR2 SQIVND (reference sequence). CDR3 size: 16 residues. CDR3 sequence reads: CASSPPTYPSTDTQYF. Partial CDR3 DNA: TGTGCCAGTAGCCCTCCTACTTATCCCAGCACAGATACG.

In regard to this clone: The CDR3 is cut off 3 residues early in the read; its end comes from the germline J gene. The J gene is TRBJ2-7, the V gene TRBV19, with 8 positions matching TRBD1. In germline, CDR1 is LNHDA, CDR2 SQIVND (reference sequence). The length of the CDR3 is 14 residues. The J segment lost 2 bases and the V segment lost 3 bases, leaving 3 bases of the junction unmatched. CDR3 DNA, as far as it was read: TGTGCCAGTAGTATGGGGACAGGCCCCTACGAG. As protein: CASSMGTGPYE. The full-length CDR3 reads as CASSMGTGPYEQYF.

On this clone itself: The CDR3 end is not reached by the read, which stops 3 residues before it; the germline J gene fills it in. V is TRBV7-9 and J is TRBJ2-1, with 7 bases identical to TRBD2. Germline assignment: CDR1 SEHNR and CDR2 FQNEAQ (reference sequence). The CDR3 totals 15 residues. V trimming: 6 bases; J trimming: 7 bases; junction bases outside the gene matches: 12. The CDR3 sequence: CASRGGRDVSNEQFF. The part of the CDR3 DNA that was read is TGTGCCAGCAGGGGCGGGAGAGATGTGTCAAATGAG.

The DNA read from the CDR3 is TGCGCCAGCAGGTATGGTACAGGCTCCCTGGGGCCTGAA. The encoded protein is CASRYGTGSLGPE. The CDR3 in its entirety is CASRYGTGSLGPEAFF. The chain uses TRBV5-1 and TRBJ1-1, with a possible D match to TRBD1 (5 bases). The read terminates 3 residues ahead of where the CDR3 ends, so the germline J gene completes it. Germline values: CDR1 SGHRS, CDR2 YFSETQ. Trimming left V 5 bases short and J 6 bases short, with 23 bases between. The CDR3 is 16 amino acids. The full variable domain, its missing parts supplied by reference TRBV5-1 and TRBJ1-1, is KAGVTQTPRYLIKTRGQQVTLSCSPISGHRSVSWYQQTPGQGLQFLFEYFSETQRNKGNFPGRFSGRQFSNSRSEMNVSTLELGDSALYLCASRYGTGSLGPEAFFGQGTRLTVV.

CDR3 sequence reads: CASSPPGTSGAYNEQFF. The DNA read from the CDR3 is TGTGCCAGCTCACCACCTGGGACTAGCGGCGCCTACAATGAG. The J gene is TRBJ2-1, the V gene TRBV18, with 11 bases lining up with TRBD2. The read finishes 3 residues shy of the CDR3 end, and the germline J gene is used to complete it. Trimming took 0 bases from V and 2 from J; bases not matched to a gene: 3. The CDR3 contains 17 residues. Germline-derived CDR1 and CDR2 are KGHSH and LQKENI. Full variable domain (rest looked up from reference TRBV18 and TRBJ2-1): NAGVMQNPRHLVRRRGQEARLRCSPMKGHSHVYWYRQLPEEGLKFMVYLQKENIIDESGMPKERFSAEFPKEGPSILRIQQVVRGDSAAYFCASSPPGTSGAYNEQFFGPGTRLTVL.

On this clone: The read halts 3 residues ahead of the CDR3 end, with the missing end drawn from the germline J gene. The chain carries TRBV6-2 or TRBV6-3 and TRBJ1-2; D gene ambiguous. The germline V gene encodes CDR1 MNHEY and CDR2 SVGEGT. This CDR3 is built from 13 residues. V lost 5 bases to trimming and J lost 0 bases, with 7 bases between them. CDR3 protein: CASSLTSNYGYTF. The part of the CDR3 DNA that was read is TGTGCCAGCAGTCTGACATCTAACTATGGC.

As for this clone: The CDR3 is cut off 3 residues early in the read; its end comes from the germline J gene. The chain joins TRBV10-1 to TRBJ2-1; D possibly corresponds to TRBD1 (6 bases). The germline V gene encodes CDR1 WNHNN and CDR2 SYGVQD (reference sequence). The CDR3 is made up of 15 amino acids. The V end lost 3 bases, the J end lost 0 bases, and 9 bases lay between the germline ends. This chain's CDR3 is CASSEGGSSYNEQFF. The sequenced CDR3 bases are TGCGCCAGCAGTGAAGGGGGTAGCTCCTACAATGAG.

Worth noting for this clone: With the read ending 3 residues before the CDR3 end, the germline J gene is used to fill in that end. The chain joins TRBV7-6 to TRBJ2-5; D is uncertain. The germline gives CDR1 SGHVS, CDR2 FNYEAQ. The CDR3 loop spans 14 amino acids. The V and J ends lost 2 bases and 4 bases respectively, with 11 bases between them. The CDR3: CASSLWPGGETQYF. The CDR3 bases that were read are TGTGCCAGCAGCTTATGGCCCGGCGGAGAGACC.

Comment on this clone: Other DNA sequences from this sample encode an identical CDR3 as well. The part of the CDR3 DNA that was read is TGTGCCAGCAGCTCACCGGGACAGGGCTACGAG. This sequence encodes CASSSPGQGYE. The whole CDR3 region reads CASSSPGQGYEQYF. The V gene is TRBV7-9, the J gene TRBJ2-7; 9 bases align to TRBD1. The read ends 3 residues shy of where the CDR3 ends; the end is completed using the germline J gene. From germline, CDR1 is SEHNR and CDR2 FQNEAQ (reference sequence). This CDR3 region has 14 residues. V was clipped by 4 bases and J by 3 bases; unmatched bases: 4.

On this clone itself: The read falls 3 residues short of the CDR3 end, and the missing part is taken from the germline J gene. The chain joins TRBV20-1 to TRBJ1-1; D gene ambiguous. Germline V CDR1 and CDR2: DFQATT, SNEGSKA (reference sequence). The CDR3 runs to 13 residues. The V end was cut by 6 bases, the J end by 4 bases, with 15 bases between. CDR3 amino acids: CSARDILSTEAFF. The CDR3 bases that were read are TGCAGTGCGCGGGATATATTAAGCACTGAA.

Remarks on this clone: The read stops 3 residues short of the end of the CDR3; the missing end is completed from the germline J gene. The genes are TRBV7-6 and TRBJ2-5; 8 bases line up with TRBD2. Germline V gene data show CDR1 as SGHVS and CDR2 as FNYEAQ. Trimming removed 3 bases from V and 1 base from J; junction bases left unmatched: 4. There are 15 residues in the CDR3. The DNA read from the CDR3 is TGTGCCAGCAGCTTCGGTAGCGGGGTCCAAGAGACC. Translation gives CASSFGSGVQET. The complete CDR3 sequence is CASSFGSGVQETQYF.

Regarding this clone: The read ends 3 residues early relative to the CDR3; the germline J gene fills the gap. This rearrangement joins TRBV5-1 to TRBJ2-1; 7 positions agree with TRBD1. V lost 0 bases and J lost 3; bases outside the gene matches: 6. This CDR3 spans 16 amino acids. Per the germline V gene, CDR1 is SGHRS and CDR2 is YFSETQ. The sequenced part of the CDR3 DNA is TGCGCCAGCAGCTTGGGACAGGGTCCTAGCTACAATGAG. It encodes CASSLGQGPSYNE. The CDR3, in full, reads CASSLGQGPSYNEQFF.

To note about this clone: The sequence runs out 3 residues before the end of the CDR3; the remainder is reconstructed from the germline J gene. The chain links TRBV7-7 to TRBJ2-1, with TRBD1 as a possible D gene (6 bases). CDR3 size: 15 residues. CDR1 and CDR2 from the germline V gene are SSHAT and FNYEAQ (reference sequence). Trimming took off 5 bases at V and 6 bases at J, with 17 bases between the two ends. The CDR3: CASSPGVGVTNEQFF. The DNA read from the CDR3 is TGTGCCAGCAGCCCAGGGGTGGGGGTCACCAATGAG.

Points on this clone: Sequencing ends 3 residues short of the CDR3 end; the germline J gene provides the rest. V usage is TRBV6-2 or TRBV6-3 and J usage is TRBJ2-1; TRBD2 matches at 8 bases. The germline V gene encodes CDR1 MNHEY and CDR2 SVGEGT. The junction had 10 bases not matched to a gene; V was cut back by 7 bases and J by 2 bases. The CDR3 covers 16 residues. The CDR3 region is CASIGAGAGAYNEQFF. The sequenced part of the CDR3 DNA is TGTGCCAGCATCGGAGCGGGGGCGGGGGCCTACAATGAG.

Concerning this clone: Coverage ceases 3 residues before the CDR3 finishes, and the germline J gene fills in the end. The V call is TRBV5-6, the J call TRBJ2-7; TRBD1 matches 9 bases. The CDR3 runs 14 residues. Germline CDR1 SGHDT, CDR2 YYEEEE. V shed 3 bases, J shed 2 bases, and the junction held 3 bases outside the gene matches. The sequenced CDR3 bases are TGTGCCAGCAGCTGGGGGACAGGGCCCTACGAG. Translating gives CASSWGTGPYE. From start to end, the CDR3 is CASSWGTGPYEQYF. The entire variable domain, with the rest obtained from reference TRBV5-6 and TRBJ2-7, is as follows: DAGVTQSPTHLIKTRGQQVTLRCSPKSGHDTVSWYQQALGQGPQFIFQYYEEEERQRGNFPDRFSGHQFPNYSSELNVNALLLGDSALYLCASSWGTGPYEQYFGPGTRLTVT.

This CDR3 reads CASSRLAGGPNEQYF. CDR3 DNA (partial): TGTGCCAGTAGTCGACTAGCGGGGGGGCCCAACGAG. The rearrangement uses TRBV19 and TRBJ2-7; 14 bases align to TRBD2. With the read ending 3 residues before the CDR3 end, the germline J gene is used to fill in that end. CDR1 and CDR2 from the germline V gene are LNHDA and SQIVND (reference sequence). This CDR3 spans 15 amino acids. The junction had 5 bases not matched to a gene; V was cut back by 5 bases and J by 5 bases. Using reference TRBV19 and TRBJ2-7 for the parts outside the CDR3, the full variable domain is DGGITQSPKYLFRKEGQNVTLSCEQNLNHDAMYWYRQDPGQGLRLIYYSQIVNDFQKGDIAEGYSVSREKKESFPLTVTSAQKNPTAFYLCASSRLAGGPNEQYFGPGTRLTVT.

In the case of this clone: The junction and the germline gene differ at one end; a read error may be behind it. The read ends 3 residues before the CDR3 terminus; that terminus is restored from the germline J gene. The gene calls are TRBV30 and TRBJ1-1; 7 bases match TRBD1. Germline CDR1 GTSNPN, CDR2 SVGIG (reference sequence). The CDR3 sequence is 17 residues long. This CDR3 reads CAWSSTWDSFMNAEAFF. CDR3 DNA, as far as it was read: TGTGCCTGGAGTTCGACTTGGGACAGCTTCATGAACGCTGAA.